This entry concerns a single TCR beta chain. What it binds is not known. Construction of TCR beta libraries was performed using quantitative 5'-RACE with molecular barcodes. From the 5' RACE reads, TCRdb called clonotypes with MiXCR, one entry per CDR3 protein. The data contain about 800,000 distinct CDR3 sequences, roughly 10% of them singletons. This entry belongs to a study of CD8 T cells in ankylosing spondylitis. General study findings and limits: The authors reported significant enrichment of disease-linked clones in matched ankylosing spondylitis synovial fluid. Ankylosing spondylitis blood seemed to carry a telltale TCR beta motif made of under 10 highly homologous variants. Both synovial fluid and blood in reactive arthritis had previously been reported to carry some motif variants. Disease-linked clones proved CD8+ and comparatively uncommon in peripheral blood.

This clonotype originated in a male donor with ankylosing spondylitis. Sequencing was carried out using blood, either unsorted or a sorted T cell fraction (not recorded which).

CDR3 residues: CASTPGRFRLGSPLHF. DNA for the CDR3: TGTGCCAGCACCCCCGGCAGGTTTAGGCTTGGTTCACCCCTCCACTTT. The V and J genes are TRBV27 and TRBJ1-6; D gene unclear. The CDR3 spans 16 residues. CDR1 and CDR2 from the germline V gene are MNHEY and SMNVEV (reference sequence). The germline V and J ends were trimmed by 7 bases and 9 bases, with 22 bases remaining between them.